The T cell receptor beta chain under discussion was sequenced for a study of cytotoxic CD8 clonotypes in ibrutinib-treated CLL. Clones were read by immunoSEQ multiplex PCR, and TCRdb kept only the in-frame ones, dropping some. The data hold approximately 190,000 clones, with just under 80% observed a single time. This CDR3 contains 15 residues. Looked up from germline, CDR1 is MNHEY and CDR2 is SMNVEV (reference sequence). V lost 5 bases, J lost 6 bases, and 17 bases lay in between. The chain is built from TRBV27 and TRBJ2-1; D is unclear. This TCR was sampled from a human donor with chronic lymphocytic leukemia. Sample: PBMCs, taken after 12 months of ibrutinib treatment. The CDR3 reads CASSVSWISINEQFF. CDR3 DNA: TGTGCCAGCAGTGTGAGCTGGATTAGCATCAATGAGCAGTTCTTC.